This is a list of T cell receptor beta chains from one sample in a study of blood T cell repertoires in COVID-19. Using immunoSEQ multiplex PCR, the repertoire was profiled, and TCRdb retains in-frame clones only, with some absent. Of about 300,000 clones in the sample, 85% were seen once. The specimen was PBMCs or T cells enriched from blood (not recorded which). These receptors all come from a woman aged 45-60 years who had recovered from COVID-19. CDR3s include the opening cysteine and the closing phenylalanine or tryptophan. A D gene is named only where the DNA matches it firmly. Size is omitted from some rows. Given values are once, few, many or a class for expanded clones.

CDR3aa | CDR3nt | j_gene | d_gene | abundance | v_gene
CASRFGGDTEAFF | TGTGCCAGCAGGTTCGGGGGGGACACTGAAGCTTTCTTT | TRBJ1-1 | NA | NA | TRBV5-5
CASSLPGQVFTDTQYF | TGTGCCAGCAGTCTTCCGGGACAGGTCTTCACAGATACGCAGTATTTT | TRBJ2-3 | TRBD1 | NA | TRBV5-6
CASYTNYGYTF | TGTGCCAGTTACACAAACTATGGCTACACCTTC | TRBJ1-2 | NA | NA | TRBV28
CASKGGEFYEQYF | TGTGCCAGCAAGGGCGGGGAGTTCTACGAGCAGTACTTC | TRBJ2-7 | NA | NA | TRBV12-3/TRBV12-4
CASSSRTGARGDTQYF | TGTGCCAGTAGTAGCAGGACAGGGGCCAGGGGGGATACGCAGTATTTT | TRBJ2-3 | TRBD1 | once | TRBV19
CASSEREGHTEAFF | TGTGCCAGCAGTGAAAGAGAGGGCCACACTGAAGCTTTCTTT | TRBJ1-1 | NA | NA | TRBV6-4
CAWDGGNEKLFF | TGTGCCTGGGACGGTGGTAATGAAAAACTGTTTTTT | TRBJ1-4 | NA | NA | TRBV30
CASSQVFPQGLSGNTIYF | TGTGCCAGCAGCCAAGTATTTCCGCAGGGACTCTCTGGAAACACCATATATTTT | TRBJ1-3 | NA | NA | TRBV14
CASTLNMNTEAFF | TGTGCCAGCACCCTGAACATGAACACTGAAGCTTTCTTT | TRBJ1-1 | NA | NA | TRBV2
CASSDAGTGPNIGNTIYF | TGCGCCAGCAGCGACGCCGGGACAGGGCCGAACATTGGAAACACCATATATTTT | TRBJ1-3 | TRBD1 | NA | TRBV5-1
CSVEGGTGVYEQYF | TGCAGCGTTGAAGGAGGAACAGGGGTCTACGAGCAGTACTTC | TRBJ2-7 | TRBD1 | NA | TRBV29-1
CASSFIKSDSPLHF | TGTGCCAGCAGCTTTATAAAGTCGGATTCACCCCTCCACTTT | TRBJ1-6 | NA | NA | TRBV5-4
CSAFQRIEQFF | TGCAGTGCTTTCCAGCGGATTGAGCAGTTCTTC | TRBJ2-1 | NA | once | TRBV20-1
CASSVWTLNNEKLFF | TGTGCCAGCAGTGTATGGACACTGAATAATGAAAAACTGTTTTTT | TRBJ1-4 | NA | NA | TRBV28
CASSDNRGSGRTYEQYF | TGTGCCAGCAGTGACAACAGGGGATCGGGAAGAACCTACGAGCAGTACTTC | TRBJ2-7 | TRBD1 | NA | TRBV6-1
CASSPGDFSYEQYF | TGTGCCAGCAGCCCGGGGGACTTTTCCTACGAGCAGTACTTC | TRBJ2-7 | NA | NA | TRBV5-4
CASRARGSTGELFF | TGTGCCAGTAGAGCCAGGGGGAGTACCGGGGAGCTGTTTTTT | TRBJ2-2 | TRBD1 | few | TRBV19
CASSQDLEQYF | TGTGCCAGCAGCCAAGATCTAGAGCAGTACTTC | TRBJ2-7 | NA | once | TRBV3-1/TRBV3-2
CASSTESRTAESGELFF | TGTGCCAGCAGCACCGAAAGCCGGACAGCGGAGTCCGGGGAGCTGTTTTTT | TRBJ2-2 | NA | NA | TRBV11-3
CASSRTGTGNNYGYTF | TGCGCCAGCAGCCGAACCGGGACAGGGAACAACTATGGCTACACCTTC | TRBJ1-2 | TRBD1 | NA | TRBV4-1
CASSQGLVFRDFGYTF | TGCGCCAGCAGCCAAGGTCTTGTCTTCAGGGATTTTGGCTACACCTTC | TRBJ1-2 | NA | few | TRBV4-1
CSVSREWNTEAFF | TGCAGCGTTTCCAGGGAATGGAACACTGAAGCTTTCTTT | TRBJ1-1 | NA | NA | TRBV29-1
CASSLEGGHQPQHF | TGCGCCAGCAGCTTGGAAGGGGGCCATCAGCCCCAGCATTTT | TRBJ1-5 | TRBD1 | NA | TRBV5-1
CASSEWREGRETQYF | TGTGCCAGCAGTGAATGGCGGGAGGGCCGGGAGACCCAGTACTTC | TRBJ2-5 | TRBD2 | NA | TRBV6-1
CASSGDRHQVSYEQYF | TGTGCCAGCAGCGGAGACCGCCACCAAGTCTCCTACGAGCAGTACTTC | TRBJ2-7 | NA | NA | TRBV2
CASSSEAGRTYEQYF | TGTGCCAGCAGCTCGGAAGCGGGTCGTACCTACGAGCAGTACTTC | TRBJ2-7 | NA | NA | TRBV7-2
CASSVAAVKSGANVLTF | TGTGCCAGCAGCGTAGCGGCGGTAAAATCTGGGGCCAACGTCCTGACTTTC | TRBJ2-6 | NA | NA | TRBV9
CASSERVPNTEAFF | TGTGCCAGCAGTGAAAGAGTTCCGAACACTGAAGCTTTCTTT | TRBJ1-1 | NA | NA | TRBV6-1
CASSLALAGRVIQYF | TGTGCCAGCAGCTTAGCGTTAGCGGGACGAGTCATTCAGTACTTC | TRBJ2-4 | TRBD2 | NA | TRBV7-2
CASSIVQTNTEAFF | TGTGCCAGTAGTATAGTACAAACGAACACTGAAGCTTTCTTT | TRBJ1-1 | NA | NA | TRBV19
CATSDGRYPYNEQFF | TGTGCCACCAGTGATGGCAGGTACCCATACAATGAGCAGTTCTTC | TRBJ2-1 | NA | NA | TRBV24-1
CASRAGGGNSPLHF | TGTGCCAGCAGGGCAGGGGGCGGAAATTCACCCCTCCACTTT | TRBJ1-6 | TRBD1 | few | TRBV27
CASLYHWPKTYEQYF | TGTGCCAGCCTCTACCATTGGCCTAAGACATACGAGCAGTACTTC | TRBJ2-7 | NA | NA | TRBV21-1
CASSQNRASTDTQYF | TGTGCCAGCAGCCAAAACAGGGCCTCCACAGATACGCAGTATTTT | TRBJ2-3 | NA | NA | TRBV11-2
CASSFDVTEYNEQFF | TGTGCCAGCAGCTTTGATGTGACAGAGTACAATGAGCAGTTCTTC | TRBJ2-1 | NA | NA | TRBV5-6
CASSERATGANVLTF | TGTGCCAGCAGTGAAAGAGCAACTGGGGCCAACGTCCTGACTTTC | TRBJ2-6 | NA | many | TRBV6-1
CASSPIPFTGQLGNQPQHF | TGTGCCAGCAGTCCAATCCCTTTTACAGGGCAATTGGGCAATCAGCCCCAGCATTTT | TRBJ1-5 | NA | few | TRBV28
CASSQVCGGPRETQYF | TGTGCCAGCAGCCAAGTTTGCGGGGGCCCCAGGGAGACCCAGTACTTC | TRBJ2-5 | NA | NA | TRBV3-1/TRBV3-2
CASSFSGTVNEQFF | TGTGCCAGCAGCTTTAGCGGGACGGTCAATGAGCAGTTCTTC | TRBJ2-1 | TRBD2 | NA | TRBV7-9
CASSQVSGSAFF | TGTGCCAGCAGCCAAGTATCGGGGTCGGCTTTCTTT | TRBJ1-1 | NA | NA | TRBV3-1/TRBV3-2
CASSAGTGGYYEQYF | TGTGCCAGCAGCGCCGGGACAGGGGGTTACTACGAGCAGTACTTC | TRBJ2-7 | TRBD1 | NA | TRBV7-9
CASSYSRGTEAFF | TGTGCCAGCAGTTACTCTCGGGGCACTGAAGCTTTCTTT | TRBJ1-1 | NA | NA | TRBV6-5
CASSSTFTGFYNEQFF | TGTGCCAGCAGCTCCACCTTTACAGGATTCTACAATGAGCAGTTCTTC | TRBJ2-1 | NA | few | TRBV7-7
CASRFVRGGRQETQYF | TGTGCCAGCAGATTTGTTCGAGGGGGAAGACAAGAGACCCAGTACTTC | TRBJ2-5 | NA | NA | TRBV5-4
CSAARGQPQHF | TGCAGTGCTGCCAGGGGTCAGCCCCAGCATTTT | TRBJ1-5 | NA | NA | TRBV20-1
CASSVGARGETQYF | TGTGCCAGCAGCGTAGGAGCGCGGGGTGAGACCCAGTACTTC | TRBJ2-5 | NA | NA | TRBV9
CASSQGFGRTRAGEQYF | TGCGCCAGCAGCCAAGGCTTTGGTAGGACCCGAGCGGGCGAGCAGTACTTC | TRBJ2-7 | NA | NA | TRBV4-3
CARSSNTDMGETQYF | TGTGCCAGAAGCTCAAACACGGACATGGGGGAGACCCAGTACTTC | TRBJ2-5 | NA | NA | TRBV5-3
CASSGAGGDTEAFF | TGCGCCAGCAGCGGAGCCGGGGGAGACACTGAAGCTTTCTTT | TRBJ1-1 | NA | NA | TRBV5-1
CASVPFVGASYNEQFF | TGTGCCAGCGTCCCCTTTGTGGGGGCCTCCTACAATGAGCAGTTCTTC | TRBJ2-1 | NA | NA | TRBV2
CSAWTSGKRDTQYF | TGCAGCGCCTGGACTAGCGGCAAAAGAGATACGCAGTATTTT | TRBJ2-3 | TRBD2 | NA | TRBV29-1
CASSEGGTGFHEQYF | TGCGCCAGCTCTGAGGGGGGGACAGGGTTCCACGAGCAGTACTTC | TRBJ2-7 | TRBD1 | NA | TRBV10-1
CASTQYRDAEAFF | TGTGCCAGCACTCAATACAGGGACGCTGAAGCTTTCTTT | TRBJ1-1 | NA | NA | TRBV6-5
CASSPPGRVFDEQYF | TGTGCCAGCAGTCCCCCTGGTAGAGTATTCGACGAGCAGTACTTC | TRBJ2-7 | NA | NA | TRBV27
CASSWRDTQYF | TGTGCCAGCAGTTGGAGGGATACGCAGTATTTT | TRBJ2-3 | NA | NA | TRBV28
CASSPASGGQETQYF | TGTGCCAGCAGTCCCGCTAGCGGGGGGCAGGAGACCCAGTACTTC | TRBJ2-5 | TRBD2 | NA | TRBV28
CASTNKDAGSYEQYF | TGTGCCAGCACCAATAAAGACGCAGGATCCTACGAGCAGTACTTC | TRBJ2-7 | NA | NA | TRBV25-1
CASSYTSGAYEQYF | TGTGCCAGCAGTTACACTAGCGGTGCCTACGAGCAGTACTTC | TRBJ2-7 | TRBD2 | NA | TRBV6-5
CASSLDKQSSYNSPLHF | TGTGCCAGCAGCTTGGACAAACAGAGCTCCTATAATTCACCCCTCCACTTT | TRBJ1-6 | NA | NA | TRBV5-4